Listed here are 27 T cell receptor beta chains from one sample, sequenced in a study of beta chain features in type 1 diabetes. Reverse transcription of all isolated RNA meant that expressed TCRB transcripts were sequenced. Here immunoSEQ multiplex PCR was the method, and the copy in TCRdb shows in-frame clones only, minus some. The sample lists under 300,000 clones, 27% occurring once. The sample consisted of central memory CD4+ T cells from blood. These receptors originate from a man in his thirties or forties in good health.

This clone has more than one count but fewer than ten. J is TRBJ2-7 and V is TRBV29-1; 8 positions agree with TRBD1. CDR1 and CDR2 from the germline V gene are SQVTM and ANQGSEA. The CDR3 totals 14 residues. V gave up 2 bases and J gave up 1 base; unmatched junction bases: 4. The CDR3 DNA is TGCAGCGTTGAAAGGAGACAGGGGTCCTACGAGCAGTACTTC. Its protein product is CSVERRQGSYEQYF.

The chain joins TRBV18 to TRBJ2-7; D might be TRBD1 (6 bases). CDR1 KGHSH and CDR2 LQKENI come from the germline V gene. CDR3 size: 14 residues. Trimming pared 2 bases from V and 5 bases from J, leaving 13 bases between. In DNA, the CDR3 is TGTGCCAGCTCACCAAGTCAGGGGTGGAACGAGCAGTACTTC. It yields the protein CASSPSQGWNEQYF. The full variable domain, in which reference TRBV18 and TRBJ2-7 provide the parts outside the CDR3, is NAGVMQNPRHLVRRRGQEARLRCSPMKGHSHVYWYRQLPEEGLKFMVYLQKENIIDESGMPKERFSAEFPKEGPSILRIQQVVRGDSAAYFCASSPSQGWNEQYFGPGTRLTVT.

The CDR3 DNA follows: TGCGCCAGCAGCCCCGGACAGGGATCGCAGTTCTTC. Translation gives CASSPGQGSQFF. The V call is TRBV5-1, the J call TRBJ2-1; 8 bases align to TRBD1. The junction had 6 bases not matched to a gene; V was cut back by 4 bases and J by 12 bases. CDR3 length: 12 residues. Germline CDR1 SGHRS, CDR2 YFSETQ.

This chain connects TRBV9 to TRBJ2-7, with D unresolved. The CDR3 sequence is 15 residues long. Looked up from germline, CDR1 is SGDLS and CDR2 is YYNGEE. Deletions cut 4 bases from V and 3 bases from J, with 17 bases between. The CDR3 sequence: CASSPWRDIIYEQYF. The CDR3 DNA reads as TGTGCCAGCAGCCCTTGGCGAGACATAATCTACGAGCAGTACTTC.

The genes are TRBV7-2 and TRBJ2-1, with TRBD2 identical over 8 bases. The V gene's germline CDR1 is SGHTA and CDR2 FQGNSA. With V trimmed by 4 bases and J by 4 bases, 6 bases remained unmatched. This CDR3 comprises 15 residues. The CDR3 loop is CASSSQPSGYNEQFF. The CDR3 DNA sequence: TGTGCCAGCAGCTCCCAGCCTAGCGGGTACAATGAGCAGTTCTTC.

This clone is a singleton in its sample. The CDR3 DNA is TGCAGTGCTGGGACAGTTTATGGCTACACCTTC. Translation: CSAGTVYGYTF. The rearrangement uses TRBV20-1 and TRBJ1-2, with TRBD1 matching over 7 bases. Germline V gives CDR1 DFQATT, CDR2 SNEGSKA (reference sequence). There are 11 residues in the CDR3. The junction had 2 bases not matched to a gene; V was cut back by 5 bases and J by 5 bases.

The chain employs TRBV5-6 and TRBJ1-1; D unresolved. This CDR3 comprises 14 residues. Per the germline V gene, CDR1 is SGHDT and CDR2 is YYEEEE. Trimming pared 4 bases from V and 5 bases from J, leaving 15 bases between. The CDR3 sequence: CASSRLDGRTEAFF. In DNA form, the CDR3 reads TGTGCCAGCAGCCGACTTGATGGGAGGACTGAAGCTTTCTTT. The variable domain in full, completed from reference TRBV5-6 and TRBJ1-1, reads DAGVTQSPTHLIKTRGQQVTLRCSPKSGHDTVSWYQQALGQGPQFIFQYYEEEERQRGNFPDRFSGHQFPNYSSELNVNALLLGDSALYLCASSRLDGRTEAFFGQGTRLTVV.

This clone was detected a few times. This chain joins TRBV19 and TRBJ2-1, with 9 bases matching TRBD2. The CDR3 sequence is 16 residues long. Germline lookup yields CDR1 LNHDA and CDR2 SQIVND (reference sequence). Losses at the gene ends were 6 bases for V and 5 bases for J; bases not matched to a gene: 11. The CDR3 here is CASRLIAGVRDNEQFF. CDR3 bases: TGTGCCAGTAGGCTAATAGCGGGAGTTCGCGACAATGAGCAGTTCTTC.

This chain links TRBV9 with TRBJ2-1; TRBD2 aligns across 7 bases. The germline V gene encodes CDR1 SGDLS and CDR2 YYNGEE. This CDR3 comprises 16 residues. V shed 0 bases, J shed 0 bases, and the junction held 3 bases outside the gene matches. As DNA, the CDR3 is TGTGCCAGCAGCGTAGCTGGCGGGGGCTCCTACAATGAGCAGTTCTTC. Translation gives CASSVAGGGSYNEQFF.

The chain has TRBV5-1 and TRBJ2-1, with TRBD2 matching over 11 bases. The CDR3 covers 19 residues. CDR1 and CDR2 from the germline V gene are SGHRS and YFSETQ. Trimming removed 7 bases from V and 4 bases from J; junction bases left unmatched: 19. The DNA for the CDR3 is TGCGCCAGCGCCAGGGGCGAGGCGCGCCTAGCGGGAGGTTACAATGAGCAGTTCTTC. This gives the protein CASARGEARLAGGYNEQFF.

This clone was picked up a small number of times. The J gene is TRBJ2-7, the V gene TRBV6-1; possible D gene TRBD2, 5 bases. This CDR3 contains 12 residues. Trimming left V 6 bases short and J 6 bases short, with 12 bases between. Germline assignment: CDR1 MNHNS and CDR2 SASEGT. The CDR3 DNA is TGTGCCAGCAGCGACTACCGGGGCGAGCAGTACTTC. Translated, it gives CASSDYRGEQYF.

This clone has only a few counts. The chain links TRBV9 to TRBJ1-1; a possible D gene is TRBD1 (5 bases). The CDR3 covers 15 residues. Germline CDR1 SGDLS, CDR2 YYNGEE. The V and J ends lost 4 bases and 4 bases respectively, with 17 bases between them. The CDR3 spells CASSKRSGVGTEAFF. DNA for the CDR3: TGTGCCAGCAGCAAGCGCTCGGGGGTGGGCACTGAAGCTTTCTTT. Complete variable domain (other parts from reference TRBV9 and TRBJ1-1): DSGVTQTPKHLITATGQRVTLRCSPRSGDLSVYWYQQSLDQGLQFLIQYYNGEERAKGNILERFSAQQFPDLHSELNLSSLELGDSALYFCASSKRSGVGTEAFFGQGTRLTVV.

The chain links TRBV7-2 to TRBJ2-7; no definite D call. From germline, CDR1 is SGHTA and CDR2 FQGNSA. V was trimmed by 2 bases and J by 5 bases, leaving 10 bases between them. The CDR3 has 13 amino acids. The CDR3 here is CASSLTEWNEQYF. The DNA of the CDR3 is TGTGCCAGCAGCTTAACGGAATGGAACGAGCAGTACTTC.

The CDR3 coding sequence is TGTGCCAGCAGCTTAGGACTAGCCCCCTGGGATGAGCAGTTCTTC. Translating it yields CASSLGLAPWDEQFF. The rearrangement links TRBV7-8 to TRBJ2-1, with 7 bases fitting TRBD2. J was trimmed by 8 bases and V by 1 base; bases with no gene match: 8. Germline-derived CDR1 and CDR2 are SGHVS and FQNEAQ. The length of the CDR3 is 15 residues.

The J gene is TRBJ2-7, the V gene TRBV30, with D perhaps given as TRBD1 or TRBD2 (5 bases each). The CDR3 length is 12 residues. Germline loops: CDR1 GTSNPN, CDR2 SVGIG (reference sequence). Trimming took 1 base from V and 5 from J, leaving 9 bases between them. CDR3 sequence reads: CAWSGRGHEQYF. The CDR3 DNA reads TGTGCCTGGAGTGGCCGGGGCCACGAGCAGTACTTC. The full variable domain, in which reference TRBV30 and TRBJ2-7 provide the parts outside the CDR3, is SQTIHQWPATLVQPVGSPLSLECTVEGTSNPNLYWYRQAAGRGLQLLFYSVGIGQISSEVPQNLSASRPQDRQFILSSKKLLLSDSGFYLCAWSGRGHEQYFGPGTRLTVT.

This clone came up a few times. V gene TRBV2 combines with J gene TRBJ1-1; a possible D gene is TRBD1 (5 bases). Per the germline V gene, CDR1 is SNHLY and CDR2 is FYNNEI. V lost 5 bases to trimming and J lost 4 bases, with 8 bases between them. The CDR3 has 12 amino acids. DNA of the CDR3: TGTGCCAGCAGTCTGGGGCCCACTGAAGCTTTCTTT. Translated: CASSLGPTEAFF.

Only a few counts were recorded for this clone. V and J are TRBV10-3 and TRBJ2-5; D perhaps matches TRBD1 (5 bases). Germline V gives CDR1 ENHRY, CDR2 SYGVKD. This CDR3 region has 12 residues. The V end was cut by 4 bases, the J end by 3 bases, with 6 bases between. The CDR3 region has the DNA TGTGCCATCAGTGTGACAGAAGAGACCCAGTACTTC. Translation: CAISVTEETQYF.

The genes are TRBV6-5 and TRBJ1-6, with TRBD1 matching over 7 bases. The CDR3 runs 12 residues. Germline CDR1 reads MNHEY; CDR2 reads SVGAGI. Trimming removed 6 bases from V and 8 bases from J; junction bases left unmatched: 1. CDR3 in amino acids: CASSQGDSPLHF. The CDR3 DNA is TGTGCCAGCAGCCAGGGGGATTCACCCCTCCACTTT.

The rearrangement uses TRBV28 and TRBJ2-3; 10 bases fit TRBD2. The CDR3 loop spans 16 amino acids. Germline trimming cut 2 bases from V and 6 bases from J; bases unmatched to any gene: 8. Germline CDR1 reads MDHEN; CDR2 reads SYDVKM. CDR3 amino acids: CASSLVSGRAMDTQYF. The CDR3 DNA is TGTGCCAGCAGTTTAGTAAGCGGGAGGGCCATGGATACGCAGTATTTT.

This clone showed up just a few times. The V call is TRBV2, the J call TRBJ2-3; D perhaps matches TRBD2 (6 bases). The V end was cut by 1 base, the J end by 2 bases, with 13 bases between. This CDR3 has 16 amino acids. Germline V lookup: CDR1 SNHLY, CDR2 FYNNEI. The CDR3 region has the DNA TGTGCCAGCAGTGAAGGGACTAAACCTTACACAGATACGCAGTATTTT. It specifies CASSEGTKPYTDTQYF.

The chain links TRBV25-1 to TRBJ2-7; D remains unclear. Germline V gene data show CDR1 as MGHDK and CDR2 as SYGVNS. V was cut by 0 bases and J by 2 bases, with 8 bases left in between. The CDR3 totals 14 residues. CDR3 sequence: CASSEYKGTYEQYF. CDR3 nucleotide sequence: TGTGCCAGCAGTGAATACAAGGGCACCTACGAGCAGTACTTC.

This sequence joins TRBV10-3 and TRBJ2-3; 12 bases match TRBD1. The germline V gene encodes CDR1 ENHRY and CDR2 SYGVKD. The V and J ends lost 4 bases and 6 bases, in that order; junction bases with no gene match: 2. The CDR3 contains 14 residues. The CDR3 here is CAISVGQGADTQYF. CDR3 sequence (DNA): TGTGCCATCAGTGTGGGACAGGGGGCGGATACGCAGTATTTT.

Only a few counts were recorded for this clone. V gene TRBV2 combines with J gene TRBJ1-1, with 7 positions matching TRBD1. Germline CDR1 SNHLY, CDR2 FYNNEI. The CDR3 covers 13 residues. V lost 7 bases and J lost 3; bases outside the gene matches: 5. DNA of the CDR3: TGTGCCAGCAATGACAGGGCTGACACTGAAGCTTTCTTT. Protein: CASNDRADTEAFF.

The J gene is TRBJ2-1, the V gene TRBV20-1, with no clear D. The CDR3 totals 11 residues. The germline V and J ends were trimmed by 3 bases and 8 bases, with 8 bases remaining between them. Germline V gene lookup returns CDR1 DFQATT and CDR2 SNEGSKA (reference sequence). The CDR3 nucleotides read TGCAGTGCTAGCTCGGCGGATGAGCAGTTCTTC. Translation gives CSASSADEQFF.

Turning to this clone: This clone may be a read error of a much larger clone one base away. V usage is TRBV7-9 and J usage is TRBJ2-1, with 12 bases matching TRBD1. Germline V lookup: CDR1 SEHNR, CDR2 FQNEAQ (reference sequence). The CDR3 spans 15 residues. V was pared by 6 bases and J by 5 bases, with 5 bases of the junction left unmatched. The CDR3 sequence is CASSPGTGGDNEQFF. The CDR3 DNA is TGTGCCAGCAGTCCCGGGACAGGGGGCGACAATGAGCAGTTCTTC.

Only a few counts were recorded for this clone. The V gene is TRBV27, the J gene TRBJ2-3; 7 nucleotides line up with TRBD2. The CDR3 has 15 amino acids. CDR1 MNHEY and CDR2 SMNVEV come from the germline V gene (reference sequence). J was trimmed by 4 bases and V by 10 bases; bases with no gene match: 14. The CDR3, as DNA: TGTGCCACCTCGATTGAGGGAGGGAGGGCAGATACGCAGTATTTT. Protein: CATSIEGGRADTQYF.

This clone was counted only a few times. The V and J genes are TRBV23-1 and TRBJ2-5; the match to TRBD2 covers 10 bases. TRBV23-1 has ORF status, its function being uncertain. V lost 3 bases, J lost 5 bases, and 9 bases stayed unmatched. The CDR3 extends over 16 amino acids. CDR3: CASSQWKRGGFETQYF. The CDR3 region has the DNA TGCGCCAGCAGTCAGTGGAAGCGGGGGGGCTTTGAGACCCAGTACTTC.